This is a list of T cell receptor beta chains from one sample in a study of blood T cell repertoires in COVID-19. Method: immunoSEQ multiplex PCR; TCRdb's copy keeps in-frame clones and lacks some. The sample holds hundreds of thousands of clones; approximately 82% are singletons and the top ten take 1.9%. The sample was peripheral blood. The source is an elderly woman with acute or convalescent COVID-19. Each CDR3 is given with its conserved first and last residue. Each record gives: clone size, J gene, V gene, D gene, CDR3 DNA, CDR3 protein. D genes are given only for firm matches. The size field is filled for only some rows; it gives once, few, many or a size class.

abundance: few
j_gene: TRBJ2-7
v_gene: TRBV15
d_gene: -
CDR3nt: TGTGCCACCAGCCCCAGATTTCACGGACCGGGCGGGGAATTC
CDR3aa: CATSPRFHGPGGEF

abundance: -
j_gene: TRBJ1-1
v_gene: TRBV11-3
d_gene: -
CDR3nt: TGTGCCAGCAGCACTACAGGGCTCACTGAAGCTTTCTTT
CDR3aa: CASSTTGLTEAFF

abundance: -
j_gene: TRBJ2-1
v_gene: TRBV7-2
d_gene: -
CDR3nt: TGTGCCAGCAACACCTTAAGATACAATGAGCAGTTCTTC
CDR3aa: CASNTLRYNEQFF

abundance: -
j_gene: TRBJ2-7
v_gene: TRBV5-5
d_gene: -
CDR3nt: TGTGCCAGCAGCTTGGGACTAGTAGTCGAGCAGTACTTC
CDR3aa: CASSLGLVVEQYF

abundance: -
j_gene: TRBJ1-5
v_gene: TRBV6-2/TRBV6-3
d_gene: -
CDR3nt: TGTGCCAGCAGCTCCGACAGGAGCCCCTATAGCAATCAGCCCCAGCATTTT
CDR3aa: CASSSDRSPYSNQPQHF

abundance: -
j_gene: TRBJ2-1
v_gene: TRBV5-1
d_gene: -
CDR3nt: TGCGCCAGCAGCGGGGGACTGTACAATGAGCAGTTCTTC
CDR3aa: CASSGGLYNEQFF

abundance: -
j_gene: TRBJ2-4
v_gene: TRBV6-2/TRBV6-3
d_gene: TRBD2
CDR3nt: TGTGCCAGCAGTTTCCTAGCGGGAGTAGCCAAAAACATTCAGTACTTC
CDR3aa: CASSFLAGVAKNIQYF

abundance: -
j_gene: TRBJ1-1
v_gene: TRBV5-1
d_gene: -
CDR3nt: TGCGCCAGCAGCTTCCAGGGAGCGGGGAACACTGAAGCTTTCTTT
CDR3aa: CASSFQGAGNTEAFF

abundance: -
j_gene: TRBJ2-7
v_gene: TRBV20-1
d_gene: -
CDR3nt: TGCAGTGCTAGTGCCCGGACTGGATCCTACGAGCAGTACTTC
CDR3aa: CSASARTGSYEQYF

abundance: -
j_gene: TRBJ1-2
v_gene: TRBV6-2/TRBV6-3
d_gene: TRBD1
CDR3nt: TGTGCCAGCAGTTACCTGGGACAGGGGAGCCCCTCCTATGGCTACACCTTC
CDR3aa: CASSYLGQGSPSYGYTF

abundance: -
j_gene: TRBJ2-2
v_gene: TRBV28
d_gene: -
CDR3nt: TGTGCCAGCAGGGACACGAACACCGGGGAGCTGTTTTTT
CDR3aa: CASRDTNTGELFF

abundance: -
j_gene: TRBJ2-1
v_gene: TRBV28
d_gene: -
CDR3nt: TGTGCCAGCAGTCCCGCGGGGGCGGGCTACAATGAGCAGTTCTTC
CDR3aa: CASSPAGAGYNEQFF

abundance: -
j_gene: TRBJ2-5
v_gene: TRBV6-5
d_gene: TRBD2
CDR3nt: TGTGCCAGCAGTCGGACTAGCGGGGGGCAAGAGACCCAGTACTTC
CDR3aa: CASSRTSGGQETQYF

abundance: -
j_gene: TRBJ1-1
v_gene: TRBV18
d_gene: -
CDR3nt: TGTGCCAGCTCACCGGGGGGGTGGGCTGAAGCTTTCTTT
CDR3aa: CASSPGGWAEAFF

abundance: -
j_gene: TRBJ2-5
v_gene: TRBV7-3
d_gene: -
CDR3nt: TGTGCCAGCAGCTTGTCTGGGGCGCTCGGAGAGACCCAGTACTTC
CDR3aa: CASSLSGALGETQYF

abundance: -
j_gene: TRBJ2-2
v_gene: TRBV18
d_gene: -
CDR3nt: TGTGCCAGCTCACAATCAGCGGGGAACACCGGGGAGCTGTTTTTT
CDR3aa: CASSQSAGNTGELFF

abundance: -
j_gene: TRBJ1-1
v_gene: TRBV6-2/TRBV6-3
d_gene: TRBD1
CDR3nt: TGTGCCAGCAGCGTACAGGGGCACACTGAAGCTTTCTTT
CDR3aa: CASSVQGHTEAFF

abundance: -
j_gene: TRBJ1-2
v_gene: TRBV3-1/TRBV3-2
d_gene: TRBD1
CDR3nt: TGTGCCAGCAGCCTCACAGGGGGCGTCTATGGCTACACCTTC
CDR3aa: CASSLTGGVYGYTF

abundance: -
j_gene: TRBJ1-4
v_gene: TRBV6-5
d_gene: TRBD1
CDR3nt: TGTGCCAGCAAGTTCGGCCAGGGGGTTAGAGAACTGTTTTTT
CDR3aa: CASKFGQGVRELFF

abundance: -
j_gene: TRBJ2-7
v_gene: TRBV7-9
d_gene: -
CDR3nt: TGTGCCAGCAGCTCAGCCATGTACGGAGGACCCTACGAGCAGTACTTC
CDR3aa: CASSSAMYGGPYEQYF

abundance: -
j_gene: TRBJ1-2
v_gene: TRBV4-3
d_gene: TRBD1
CDR3nt: TGCGCCAGCAGACGGACAGGGGGCGGCTATGGCTACACCTTC
CDR3aa: CASRRTGGGYGYTF

abundance: -
j_gene: TRBJ2-5
v_gene: TRBV7-2
d_gene: -
CDR3nt: TGTGCCAGCAAACGGGAGCAAGAGACCCAGTACTTC
CDR3aa: CASKREQETQYF

abundance: -
j_gene: TRBJ2-5
v_gene: TRBV10-3
d_gene: -
CDR3nt: TGTGCCATCAGCCCAGGGGCTGCAGAGACCCAGTACTTC
CDR3aa: CAISPGAAETQYF

abundance: -
j_gene: TRBJ2-7
v_gene: TRBV2
d_gene: TRBD2
CDR3nt: TGTGCCAGCCGATGGACTAGCGGAAACTCCTACGAGCAGTACTTC
CDR3aa: CASRWTSGNSYEQYF

abundance: -
j_gene: TRBJ1-4
v_gene: TRBV7-2
d_gene: TRBD1
CDR3nt: TGTGCCAGCAGCATCGGGACAGGGGGAAATGAAAAACTGTTTTTT
CDR3aa: CASSIGTGGNEKLFF

abundance: -
j_gene: TRBJ1-5
v_gene: TRBV5-6
d_gene: TRBD1
CDR3nt: TGTGCCAGCAGCTTGAGGGACAGGGCCAATCAGCCCCAGCATTTT
CDR3aa: CASSLRDRANQPQHF

abundance: -
j_gene: TRBJ1-5
v_gene: TRBV7-2
d_gene: TRBD1
CDR3nt: TGTGCCAGCAGCTCGGGACAGGGAGGTCAGCCCCAGCATTTT
CDR3aa: CASSSGQGGQPQHF

abundance: -
j_gene: TRBJ2-7
v_gene: TRBV5-1
d_gene: -
CDR3nt: TGCGCCAGCAGCTTGGCCGAGACGGAGATCTACGAGCAGTACTTC
CDR3aa: CASSLAETEIYEQYF

abundance: few
j_gene: TRBJ1-5
v_gene: TRBV7-2
d_gene: -
CDR3nt: TGTGCCAGCAGCTTAGCTGGGGCGGATCAGCCCCAGCATTTT
CDR3aa: CASSLAGADQPQHF

abundance: -
j_gene: TRBJ2-5
v_gene: TRBV6-6
d_gene: -
CDR3nt: TGTGCCAGCACCCCCGGGGGAGAGACCCAGTACTTC
CDR3aa: CASTPGGETQYF

abundance: -
j_gene: TRBJ1-4
v_gene: TRBV6-1
d_gene: TRBD1
CDR3nt: TGTGCCAGCAGTGATGGGACAGGGGGGAATGAAAAACTGTTTTTT
CDR3aa: CASSDGTGGNEKLFF

abundance: -
j_gene: TRBJ2-1
v_gene: TRBV27
d_gene: TRBD2
CDR3nt: TGTGCCAGCAGGGGGATTAGCGGGAGGTCCTACTACAATGAGCAGTTCTTC
CDR3aa: CASRGISGRSYYNEQFF

abundance: -
j_gene: TRBJ2-7
v_gene: TRBV6-4
d_gene: -
CDR3nt: TGTGCCAGAAACCCTCCCTACTACGAGCAGTACTTC
CDR3aa: CARNPPYYEQYF

abundance: -
j_gene: TRBJ1-2
v_gene: TRBV4-1
d_gene: TRBD1
CDR3nt: TGCGCCAGCAGCCCGGACAGGGGCGGGGGCTATGGCTACACCTTC
CDR3aa: CASSPDRGGGYGYTF

abundance: -
j_gene: TRBJ1-3
v_gene: TRBV5-6
d_gene: -
CDR3nt: TGTGCCAGCAGCTTGTTTCTGGGCCGTCTTCTAAACACCATATATTTT
CDR3aa: CASSLFLGRLLNTIYF

abundance: -
j_gene: TRBJ2-7
v_gene: TRBV9
d_gene: -
CDR3nt: TGTGCCAGCAGCGTAAGGGACTTGGACTCTTCCGAGCAGTACTTC
CDR3aa: CASSVRDLDSSEQYF